The clone carrying this T cell receptor (beta chain) came up a few times. Its antigen is still unknown. The sample originates from a study of T cells in Graves' hyperthyroidism and ophthalmopathy. CDR3 size: 16 residues. Trimming cost V 7 bases and J 1 base, with 17 bases left between them. The V gene's germline CDR1 is MNHNS and CDR2 SASEGT. Whole-study findings and limits: Among clonotypes expanded in thyroid above 0.001, most were also found in blood.

TCR beta CDR3 regions were amplified from RNA transcripts. With the HTBI primer set, the TCR CDR3 went through a first round of RT-PCR. One entry per CDR3 protein, called by TCRdb with MiXCR from the multiplex PCR reads. Here the sample spans around 700,000 distinct CDR3 sequences, 18% being singletons. Each diagnosis drew on symptoms, thyroxine, TRAb, thyroid ultrasound and orbital computed tomography findings. The gene calls are TRBV6-1 and TRBJ1-5, with D perhaps matching TRBD1 (6 bases). This sequence originates from a woman between 45 and 65 years old with Graves' hyperthyroidism that later progressed to Graves' ophthalmopathy. Sequenced: blood. CDR3 sequence: CASNQGGAHSNQPQHF. The CDR3 coding sequence is TGTGCCAGCAACCAAGGGGGGGCGCACAGCAATCAGCCCCAGCATTTT.